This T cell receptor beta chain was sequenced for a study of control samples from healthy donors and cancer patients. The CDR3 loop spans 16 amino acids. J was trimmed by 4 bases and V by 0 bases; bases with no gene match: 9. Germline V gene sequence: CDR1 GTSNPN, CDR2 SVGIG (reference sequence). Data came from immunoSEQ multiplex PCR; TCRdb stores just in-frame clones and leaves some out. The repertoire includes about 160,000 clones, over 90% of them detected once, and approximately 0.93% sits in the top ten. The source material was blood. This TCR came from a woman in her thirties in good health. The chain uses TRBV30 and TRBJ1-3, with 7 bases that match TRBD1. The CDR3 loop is CAWSVLGGTAGNTIYF. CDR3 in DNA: TGTGCCTGGAGTGTACTGGGGGGGACAGCGGGAAACACCATATATTTT. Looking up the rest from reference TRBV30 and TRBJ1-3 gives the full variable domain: SQTIHQWPATLVQPVGSPLSLECTVEGTSNPNLYWYRQAAGRGLQLLFYSVGIGQISSEVPQNLSASRPQDRQFILSSKKLLLSDSGFYLCAWSVLGGTAGNTIYFGEGSWLTVV.